This T cell receptor beta chain was recorded in a study of regulatory T cells in long-lasting Graves disease. CDR3 size: 14 residues. The J segment lost 4 bases and the V segment lost 5 bases, leaving 5 bases of the junction unmatched. Germline CDR1 is MGHRA and CDR2 is YSYEKL. Time point of the sample: newly diagnosed GD, antithyroid drugs for less than 3 months. PBMC-extracted RNA yielded the TCR library. The TCR beta library used iRepertoire HTBI primers with Arm-PCR amplification of CDR3. MiXCR was run by TCRdb on the multiplex PCR reads, yielding one entry per CDR3 protein. The data contain 450,000 to 500,000 distinct CDR3 sequences, 15% to 20% of them singletons. These same data were also listed under a study on T cells in Graves' hyperthyroidism and ophthalmopathy.

The TCR was taken from a man aged 40-50 years with Graves disease. This chain links TRBV4-1 with TRBJ2-7, with 10 bases aligning to TRBD1. The sequenced sample was peripheral blood mononuclear cells (PBMCs), obtained at new diagnosis, from a patient treated with antithyroid drugs. The CDR3 region is CASSKTGGIYEQYF. The CDR3 region has the DNA TGCGCCAGCAGCAAGACAGGGGGCATTTACGAGCAGTACTTC.